The 20 T cell receptor beta chains below were found in one sample sequenced in a study of CD4 T cells in relation to SARS-CoV-2 and coronaviruses (dated by TCRdb to 2020 to 2022). CD4+ T cells from unexposed donors were collected before the COVID-19 pandemic (2011-2018). After around 10 days of culture, CD4+ T cells were isolated with the EasySep CD4+ T cell isolation kit. The library came from the immunoSEQ multiplex PCR assay. This is the immuneACCESS table as TCRdb keeps it, with only in-frame sequences that have V and J called. A part of the clones is gone; compared with another copy, unresolved V genes explain less than half, and the rest is unexplained. The sample table contains roughly 25,000 clones; only one count was recorded for over 70% of them. The top ten clonotypes cover about 17% of the sample. These TCRs' antigens remain unknown. The sample comprised CD4+ T cells from PBMCs, cultured in vitro. Receptors were obtained from a human donor in good health.

This clone has just one count. The genes are TRBV6-2 or TRBV6-3 and TRBJ2-7; D uncertain. V dropped 5 bases and J dropped 2 bases, with 13 bases sitting between them. CDR1 and CDR2 (germline): MNHEY, SVGEGT. This CDR3 has 14 amino acids. The CDR3 DNA reads TGTGCCAGCAGTGACGATCCGAACCCCTACGAGCAGTACTTC. This gives the protein CASSDDPNPYEQYF.

V gene TRBV15 combines with J gene TRBJ1-2; TRBD1 is a possible D gene (5 bases). Germline CDR1 and CDR2: LNHNV and YYDKDF (reference sequence). The CDR3 runs 15 residues. V shed 0 bases and J shed 8 bases, with 16 bases lying between them. Here the CDR3 reads CATSRDRGQGGGYTF. DNA for the CDR3: TGTGCCACCAGCAGAGATCGCGGGCAGGGCGGCGGCTACACCTTC.

This chain links TRBV2 with TRBJ2-2; D not resolved. Germline V CDR1 and CDR2: SNHLY, FYNNEI. Trimming took off 6 bases at V and 1 base at J, with 3 bases between the two ends. The CDR3 runs to 12 residues. This chain's CDR3 is CASSGNTGELFF. CDR3 DNA sequence: TGTGCCAGCAGCGGGAACACCGGGGAGCTGTTTTTT. Full variable domain (missing parts from reference TRBV2 and TRBJ2-2): EPEVTQTPSHQVTQMGQEVILRCVPISNHLYFYWYRQILGQKVEFLVSFYNNEISEKSEIFDDQFSVERPDGSNFTLKIRSTKLEDSAMYFCASSGNTGELFFGEGSRLTVL.

J is TRBJ1-1 and V is TRBV19, with D possibly being TRBD1 (5 bases). The length of the CDR3 is 15 residues. Per germline, CDR1 LNHDA and CDR2 SQIVND (reference sequence). V was trimmed by 4 bases and J by 2 bases, leaving 14 bases between them. The DNA of the CDR3 is TGTGCCAGTAGTAAAGGTGGACACCTTAACACTGAAGCTTTCTTT. It codes for CASSKGGHLNTEAFF.

The CDR3 protein is CASVTQTEAFF. DNA for the CDR3: TGTGCCAGCGTAACCCAAACTGAAGCTTTCTTT. V usage is TRBV28 and J usage is TRBJ1-1; no clear D gene. V dropped 8 bases and J dropped 5 bases, with 9 bases sitting between them. The CDR3 sequence is 11 residues long. CDR1 is MDHEN, CDR2 SYDVKM, per germline. Variable domain in full (rest from reference TRBV28 and TRBJ1-1): DVKVTQSSRYLVKRTGEKVFLECVQDMDHENMFWYRQDPGLGLRLIYFSYDVKMKEKGDIPEGYSVSREKKERFSLILESASTNQTSMYLCASVTQTEAFFGQGTRLTVV.

The chain couples TRBV9 to TRBJ1-3; D perhaps matches TRBD1 (5 bases). V gave up 3 bases and J gave up 7 bases, with 14 bases separating them. Germline V CDR1 and CDR2: SGDLS, YYNGEE. This CDR3 is built from 14 residues. This CDR3 reads CASSAMDRGNTIYF. The DNA for the CDR3 is TGTGCCAGCAGCGCCATGGACCGGGGGAACACCATATATTTT.

The chain joins TRBV5-1 to TRBJ1-1, with TRBD1 identical over 9 bases. This CDR3 comprises 13 residues. Trimming took 4 bases from V and 4 from J; bases not matched to a gene: 2. CDR1 SGHRS and CDR2 YFSETQ come from the germline V gene. DNA of the CDR3: TGCGCCAGCAGCCCGGACAGGGGCACTGAAGCTTTCTTT. It translates to CASSPDRGTEAFF.

The chain uses TRBV19 and TRBJ1-5, with D uncertain. The CDR3 spans 12 residues. Germline V CDR1 and CDR2: LNHDA, SQIVND (reference sequence). Trimming pared 8 bases from V and 4 bases from J, leaving 9 bases between. CDR3 region: CASVFGNQPQHF. In DNA form, the CDR3 reads TGTGCCAGTGTCTTCGGGAATCAGCCCCAGCATTTT.

The chain combines TRBV5-8 with TRBJ1-1; a weak D match, TRBD1 (5 bases). The germline CDR1 and CDR2 sequences are SGHTS and YDEGEE. The CDR3 has 12 residues. V lost 3 bases and J 7 bases, leaving 10 bases between the germline ends. CDR3 coding DNA: TGTGCCAGCAGCTGGGGGGGAGGTGAAGCTTTCTTT. Translation gives CASSWGGGEAFF.

The V call is TRBV5-1, the J call TRBJ2-5; a possible D gene is TRBD1 (5 bases). The CDR3 contains 14 residues. CDR1 and CDR2 from the germline V gene are SGHRS and YFSETQ. V shed 3 bases and J shed 4 bases, with 13 bases lying between them. The chain's CDR3 is CASSSQGSGETQYF. In DNA, the CDR3 is TGCGCCAGCAGCTCCCAGGGAAGTGGAGAGACCCAGTACTTC.

This chain links TRBV5-1 with TRBJ1-2, with D hard to call. Germline CDR1 and CDR2: SGHRS and YFSETQ. The CDR3 covers 14 residues. V was clipped by 0 bases and J by 3 bases, with 9 bases between them. For the CDR3, the DNA is TGCGCCAGCAGCTTGGTAAGAGTGGACTATGGCTACACCTTC. The encoded protein is CASSLVRVDYGYTF.

The V and J genes are TRBV7-9 and TRBJ1-1, with a weak D call TRBD1 (5 bases). CDR1 is SEHNR, CDR2 FQNEAQ, per germline (reference sequence). Trimming removed 3 bases from V and 5 bases from J, with 10 bases in between. This CDR3 region has 13 residues. CDR3 coding DNA: TGTGCCAGCAGCTTGTCGGGGGGGACTGAAGCTTTCTTT. This codes for CASSLSGGTEAFF.

The rearrangement uses TRBV19 and TRBJ2-2, with 7 bases identical to TRBD2. Germline trimming cut 3 bases from V and 7 bases from J; bases unmatched to any gene: 2. The CDR3 loop spans 13 amino acids. Germline CDR1 LNHDA, CDR2 SQIVND (reference sequence). The CDR3 spells CASSIGGGGELFF. The CDR3 DNA reads TGTGCCAGTAGTATTGGCGGGGGCGGGGAGCTGTTTTTT.

V and J are TRBV18 and TRBJ1-2; a possible D gene is TRBD1 (5 bases). V gave up 2 bases and J gave up 0 bases, with 10 bases separating them. The CDR3 is 15 amino acids. Germline CDR1 KGHSH, CDR2 LQKENI. The CDR3 coding sequence is TGTGCCAGCTCACCAGGGACGGGAGCTAACTATGGCTACACCTTC. Amino acid sequence: CASSPGTGANYGYTF.

The chain uses TRBV28 and TRBJ2-7; D remains ambiguous. There are 11 residues in the CDR3. V lost 6 bases and J 6 bases, leaving 9 bases between the germline ends. Germline V gene sequence: CDR1 MDHEN, CDR2 SYDVKM. CDR3 loop: CASSRPSEQYF. The CDR3 nucleotides read TGTGCCAGCAGCCGACCCTCCGAGCAGTACTTC.

The chain employs TRBV5-1 and TRBJ1-1, with TRBD1 as a possible D gene (5 bases). Trimming cost V 0 bases and J 4 bases, with 13 bases left between them. Per germline, CDR1 SGHRS and CDR2 YFSETQ. The CDR3 runs to 15 residues. The DNA of the CDR3 is TGCGCCAGCAGCTTGGGGGGCTCCCCAGCCACTGAAGCTTTCTTT. Its translation: CASSLGGSPATEAFF.

This chain links TRBV7-9 with TRBJ1-6; D possibly corresponds to TRBD1 (5 bases). Germline assignment: CDR1 SEHNR and CDR2 FQNEAQ (reference sequence). This CDR3 has 18 residues. Trimming removed 5 bases from V and 0 bases from J, with 17 bases in between. CDR3 in DNA: TGTGCCAGCAGCGCTGGACACGAACCGGGCTCCTATAATTCACCCCTCCACTTT. It yields the protein CASSAGHEPGSYNSPLHF.

The V call is TRBV19, the J call TRBJ2-7, with 8 bases aligning to TRBD1. The V and J ends lost 5 bases and 2 bases, in that order; junction bases with no gene match: 5. Per the germline V gene, CDR1 is LNHDA and CDR2 is SQIVND (reference sequence). The CDR3 is made up of 14 amino acids. As DNA, the CDR3 is TGTGCCAGTAGTCGGACAGGGATAGCCTACGAGCAGTACTTC. The encoded protein is CASSRTGIAYEQYF. The whole variable domain, filled in from reference TRBV19 and TRBJ2-7, reads DGGITQSPKYLFRKEGQNVTLSCEQNLNHDAMYWYRQDPGQGLRLIYYSQIVNDFQKGDIAEGYSVSREKKESFPLTVTSAQKNPTAFYLCASSRTGIAYEQYFGPGTRLTVT.

The CDR3 DNA reads TGTGCCAGCAGCTTAGAGGGCTTCGGGAGCCGGAATGAGCAGTTCTTC. Protein: CASSLEGFGSRNEQFF. V is TRBV7-8 and J is TRBJ2-1; TRBD2 might be the D (6 bases). This CDR3 has 16 amino acids. V was cut by 1 base and J by 7 bases, with 17 bases left in between. The germline gives CDR1 SGHVS, CDR2 FQNEAQ.

J is TRBJ2-7 and V is TRBV6-5, with D perhaps TRBD1 (7 bases). The CDR3 length is 14 residues. Deletions cut 5 bases from V and 4 bases from J, with 15 bases between. Per the germline V gene, CDR1 is MNHEY and CDR2 is SVGAGI. In DNA form, the CDR3 reads TGTGCCAGCAGTCCGCGGGACAGTAATTACGAGCAGTACTTC. It specifies CASSPRDSNYEQYF.